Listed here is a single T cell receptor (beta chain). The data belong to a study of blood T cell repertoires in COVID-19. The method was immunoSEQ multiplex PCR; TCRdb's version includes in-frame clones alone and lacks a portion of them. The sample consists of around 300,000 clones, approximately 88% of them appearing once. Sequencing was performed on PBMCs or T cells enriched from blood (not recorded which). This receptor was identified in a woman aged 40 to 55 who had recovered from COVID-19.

DNA of the CDR3: TGTGCCAGCAGTGCGAGACTAGCGGGAGGGGCAGATACGCAGTATTTT. Its protein product is CASSARLAGGADTQYF. This chain connects TRBV2 to TRBJ2-3, with 14 bases that match TRBD2. In germline, CDR1 is SNHLY, CDR2 FYNNEI. This CDR3 has 16 amino acids. The V and J ends lost 4 bases and 4 bases, in that order; junction bases with no gene match: 4.